This passage covers 9 T cell receptor beta chains from one sample sequenced in a study of T cells in tumors after PD-1 blockade. The method was immunoSEQ multiplex PCR; TCRdb's version includes in-frame clones alone and lacks a portion of them. Of fewer than 55,000 clones detected, over 75% appear once; the ten largest clones hold 4% to 4.5%. Sequencing used PBMCs, obtained before anti-PD-1 treatment. The receptors stem from a human donor with basal cell carcinoma.

This sequence joins TRBV30 and TRBJ2-1, with D perhaps TRBD1 (5 bases). V lost 0 bases, J lost 3 bases, and 15 bases lay in between. Germline values: CDR1 GTSNPN, CDR2 SVGIG (reference sequence). The CDR3 is made up of 16 amino acids. The CDR3 here is CAWSVGYRQIYNEQFF. CDR3 in DNA: TGTGCCTGGAGTGTAGGTTATAGACAGATCTACAATGAGCAGTTCTTC.

In its sample, this clone was seen once. The genes are TRBV3-1 (or the pseudogene TRBV3-2) and TRBJ1-2; TRBD1 might be the D (6 bases). The CDR3 is 17 amino acids. Per germline, CDR1 LGHDT and CDR2 YNNKEL (reference sequence). The V gene lost 0 bases and the J gene lost 8 bases, with 22 bases spanning the gap. This chain's CDR3 is CASSQDLGSGAKRGYTF. Written as DNA, the CDR3 is TGTGCCAGCAGCCAAGATCTTGGGTCAGGGGCCAAAAGGGGCTACACCTTC.

J is TRBJ2-7 and V is TRBV6-5, with 10 bases identical to TRBD1. J was trimmed by 3 bases and V by 6 bases; bases with no gene match: 2. CDR3 length equals 13 residues. Germline assignment: CDR1 MNHEY and CDR2 SVGAGI. This CDR3 is CASRGDRGYEQYF. CDR3 in DNA: TGTGCCAGCAGGGGGGACAGGGGCTACGAGCAGTACTTC.

This chain joins TRBV4-1 and TRBJ2-7; 7 bases fit TRBD2. Germline lookup yields CDR1 MGHRA and CDR2 YSYEKL. The CDR3 is 14 amino acids. J gave up 3 bases and V 2 bases, and 4 bases lay outside the gene matches. The CDR3 DNA reads as TGCGCCAGCAGCCAAATGGGCGGGAGCTACGAGCAGTACTTC. This encodes CASSQMGGSYEQYF.

The J gene is TRBJ1-2, the V gene TRBV27, with 8 positions matching TRBD1. CDR3 length: 16 amino acids. Germline lookup yields CDR1 MNHEY and CDR2 SMNVEV (reference sequence). With V trimmed by 1 base and J by 8 bases, 12 bases remained unmatched. CDR3 in amino acids: CASSLWGGQETEGYTF. CDR3 bases: TGTGCCAGCAGTTTATGGGGGGGACAGGAGACTGAGGGCTACACCTTC.

This clone showed up just once. V and J are TRBV3-1 (or the pseudogene TRBV3-2) and TRBJ1-2; weak D call: TRBD1 (5 bases). Trimming stripped 4 bases from V and 4 bases from J, with 13 bases between. The CDR3 covers 14 residues. Germline V gene lookup returns CDR1 LGHDT and CDR2 YNNKEL (reference sequence). The chain's CDR3 is CASSLRAVGYGYTF. The CDR3 DNA follows: TGTGCCAGCAGCCTCAGGGCCGTCGGCTATGGCTACACCTTC.

The CDR3 DNA follows: TGTGCCAGCAGCTTAACTAGAGGGACAATATACAATGAGCAGTTCTTC. This gives the protein CASSLTRGTIYNEQFF. The chain uses TRBV11-1 and TRBJ2-1; D perhaps matches TRBD1 (6 bases). Germline V gives CDR1 SGHAT, CDR2 FQDESV (reference sequence). This CDR3 has 16 residues. Trimming stripped 2 bases from V and 4 bases from J, with 15 bases between. Combining the CDR3 with reference TRBV11-1 and TRBJ2-1 gives the whole variable domain EAEVAQSPRYKITEKSQAVAFWCDPISGHATLYWYRQILGQGPELLVQFQDESVVDDSQLPKDRFSAERLKGVDSTLKIQPAELGDSAMYLCASSLTRGTIYNEQFFGPGTRLTVL.

The chain combines TRBV10-1 with TRBJ2-5; TRBD1 matches at 11 bases. The V gene's germline CDR1 is WNHNN and CDR2 SYGVQD (reference sequence). The CDR3 spans 15 residues. V shed 3 bases and J 4 bases; nucleotides not matched to a gene: 4. This CDR3 is CASSDPGQGGETQYF. Here the CDR3 DNA reads TGCGCCAGCAGTGACCCGGGACAGGGGGGAGAGACCCAGTACTTC.

This chain connects TRBV7-9 to TRBJ1-5; D is uncertain. The V gene's germline CDR1 is SEHNR and CDR2 FQNEAQ (reference sequence). The CDR3 is made up of 14 amino acids. With 4 bases removed from V and 1 base from J, the gap between germline ends came to 8 bases. The CDR3 DNA reads TGTGCCAGCAGCTCCACAAAAAGCAATCAGCCCCAGCATTTT. It yields the protein CASSSTKSNQPQHF.